This T cell receptor beta chain appears in the sequencing data of a study of cytomegalovirus exposure and HLA in healthy donors. Use of 60 Vbeta and 13 Jbeta primers characterized the PCR. The assay was immunoSEQ multiplex PCR, and TCRdb's table has in-frame clones only and misses some. Of under 200,000 clones in the sample, around 77% were seen once. CDR3 length: 14 amino acids. Germline CDR1 is MNHEY and CDR2 is SMNVEV (reference sequence). V lost 3 bases, J lost 4 bases, and 5 bases stayed unmatched. As to this clone: The antigen is undetermined.

Overall study findings and caveats: In an earlier analysis, in 540 or so donors, most V segments appeared productive either ~87% or ~30% of the time.

J is TRBJ2-7 and V is TRBV27; 8 bases align to TRBD2. The TCR sequence derives from a man between 35 and 55 years old in good health and CMV-seronegative. Sequencing used PBMCs. The CDR3 here is CASSLGGLGYEQYF. The CDR3 coding sequence is TGTGCCAGCAGTTTGGGGGGACTAGGGTACGAGCAGTACTTC.